One sample yielded the 8 T cell receptor beta chains listed below, sequenced in a study of blood T cell repertoires in COVID-19. Using immunoSEQ multiplex PCR, the repertoire was profiled, and TCRdb retains in-frame clones only, with some absent. The sample gives roughly 430,000 clones, approximately 88% of which show up once; 2% to 2.5% is in the top ten. The sequencing input was PBMCs or T cells enriched from blood (not recorded which). The receptors here all came from a woman aged 35 to 49 with acute COVID-19.

A few counts support this clone. The chain joins TRBV27 to TRBJ1-2; a weak D match, TRBD1 (5 bases). The germline V gene encodes CDR1 MNHEY and CDR2 SMNVEV (reference sequence). The CDR3 is made up of 14 amino acids. Trimming took 3 bases from V and 4 from J, leaving 12 bases between them. The CDR3 spells CASSFGGGVYGYTF. CDR3 in DNA: TGTGCCAGCAGTTTCGGGGGGGGAGTCTATGGCTACACCTTC.

The rearrangement links TRBV18 to TRBJ1-4; perhaps TRBD1 as D (6 bases). CDR1 and CDR2 from the germline V gene are KGHSH and LQKENI. The CDR3 extends over 15 amino acids. The V gene lost 6 bases and the J gene lost 6 bases, with 17 bases spanning the gap. The DNA of the CDR3 is TGTGCCAGCTCCCCATCCGTGACAGGACATGAAAAACTGTTTTTT. Translated, it gives CASSPSVTGHEKLFF. The entire variable domain, with the rest obtained from reference TRBV18 and TRBJ1-4, is as follows: NAGVMQNPRHLVRRRGQEARLRCSPMKGHSHVYWYRQLPEEGLKFMVYLQKENIIDESGMPKERFSAEFPKEGPSILRIQQVVRGDSAAYFCASSPSVTGHEKLFFGSGTQLSVL.

The genes are TRBV7-2 and TRBJ2-3; 11 bases are a match to TRBD2. Germline V lookup: CDR1 SGHTA, CDR2 FQGNSA. Trimming took 3 bases from V and 0 from J; bases not matched to a gene: 2. The CDR3 runs to 16 residues. CDR3 DNA sequence: TGTGCCAGCAGCTTTAGCGGGGGGGCGAGCACAGATACGCAGTATTTT. Encoded protein: CASSFSGGASTDTQYF.

This clone appeared a few times. The rearrangement uses TRBV9 and TRBJ1-3; D unclear. Trimming took off 0 bases at V and 9 bases at J, with 19 bases between the two ends. Germline-derived CDR1 and CDR2 are SGDLS and YYNGEE. This CDR3 region has 16 residues. CDR3 sequence reads: CASSVDGSNMRSTIYF. The DNA of the CDR3 is TGTGCCAGCAGCGTAGATGGGAGTAATATGAGAAGCACCATATATTTT.

V gene TRBV15 combines with J gene TRBJ2-6, with D possibly TRBD1 on 5 matching bases. There are 17 residues in the CDR3. Germline CDR1 LNHNV, CDR2 YYDKDF (reference sequence). V gave up 3 bases and J gave up 1 base, with 13 bases separating them. The CDR3 nucleotides are TGTGCCACCAGCAGTCCTAACAGGCCGTCTGGGGCCAACGTCCTGACTTTC. This encodes CATSSPNRPSGANVLTF. The variable domain in full, completed from reference TRBV15 and TRBJ2-6, reads DAMVIQNPRYQVTQFGKPVTLSCSQTLNHNVMYWYQQKSSQAPKLLFHYYDKDFNNEADTPDNFQSRRPNTSFCFLDIRSPGLGDTAMYLCATSSPNRPSGANVLTFGAGSRLTVL.

This clone has just a few counts. The gene calls are TRBV9 and TRBJ2-1, with 9 positions matching TRBD2. From germline, CDR1 is SGDLS and CDR2 YYNGEE. CDR3 length: 16 amino acids. V shed 4 bases and J 7 bases; nucleotides not matched to a gene: 12. The CDR3 sequence: CASSPRFSGGGNEQFF. The DNA for the CDR3 is TGTGCCAGCAGCCCCCGATTTAGCGGGGGAGGTAATGAGCAGTTCTTC.

This clone was counted only a few times. This chain connects TRBV7-9 to TRBJ2-1; D is possibly TRBD1 (6 bases). CDR3 length: 17 amino acids. With 5 bases removed from V and 5 bases from J, the gap between germline ends came to 22 bases. Germline CDR1 and CDR2: SEHNR and FQNEAQ (reference sequence). The CDR3 protein is CASSPSTGGQWDNEQFF. The CDR3 DNA reads TGTGCCAGCAGCCCCAGTACCGGTGGACAGTGGGACAATGAGCAGTTCTTC.

The V and J genes are TRBV18 and TRBJ2-5; D may be TRBD2 (6 bases). This CDR3 region has 16 residues. Germline lookup yields CDR1 KGHSH and CDR2 LQKENI. V lost 1 base to trimming and J lost 3 bases, with 15 bases between them. The CDR3 spells CASSPQGPGLEETQYF. The CDR3 nucleotides read TGTGCCAGCTCACCACAAGGTCCGGGACTGGAAGAGACCCAGTACTTC.